This paragraph covers one T cell receptor (beta chain) sequence. Its specificity is not known. This sample stems from a study of T cell clonotyping in hematopoietic cell transplantation. Whole-study findings and limits: After transplant, recipient diversity fell while pathologically expanded clonotypes grew through day 180. CD4 and CD8 repertoire contributions could not be separated without sorting.

Blood collection times were about day -28 and days 30, 100, 180 posttransplant. The V gene end was trimmed by 5 bases and the J gene end by 8 bases; junction bases not matched to a gene: 6. This CDR3 region has 13 residues. Germline assignment: CDR1 SGHTA and CDR2 FQGTGA. The repertoire was sequenced with immunoSEQ multiplex PCR; TCRdb's copy has only in-frame clones and lacks some. The sample lists roughly 13,000 clones; around nine tenths were seen once. V is TRBV7-3 and J is TRBJ1-2, with TRBD1 matching over 9 bases. The material was PBMCs, obtained 100 days after allogeneic stem cell transplant. This TCR was sampled from a female patient in her fifties who had an allogeneic stem cell transplant from an unrelated donor, so the T cells may come from the graft donor. Some clones in this sample may be carry-over from other donors' samples. The CDR3 protein is CASSPGQGEGYTF. For the CDR3, the DNA is TGTGCCAGCAGCCCGGGACAGGGTGAAGGCTACACCTTC.